The 13 T cell receptor beta chains below all came from one sample that was sequenced in a study of blood T cell repertoires in COVID-19 (TCRdb year 2020). The library was produced with the immunoSEQ multiplex PCR assay. TCRdb took this table from immuneACCESS and kept in-frame rearrangements with V and J called. Such tables lack part of the clones; where checked against another copy, unresolved V genes explain under half of the gap, and the rest is unexplained. The sample table contains about 250,000 clones; only one count was recorded for about 90% of them. Around 0.83% of the sample is in the top ten clones. The specimen sequenced was peripheral blood. The receptors come from a man aged 25-45 years with COVID-19, enrolled during active disease.

This chain joins TRBV5-6 and TRBJ2-3; D perhaps matches TRBD1 (6 bases). The CDR3 totals 16 residues. V was shortened by 4 bases and J by 2 bases, with 17 bases between the two germline ends. Germline assignment: CDR1 SGHDT and CDR2 YYEEEE. The CDR3 loop reads CASSPPETGDTDTQYF. CDR3 coding DNA: TGTGCCAGCAGCCCTCCCGAGACAGGAGACACAGATACGCAGTATTTT.

The chain couples TRBV6-5 to TRBJ2-3; the D gene is possibly TRBD1 (8 bases). CDR3 size: 13 residues. Between the trimmed V and J ends, which lost 6 bases and 7 bases, there was a span of 14 bases. The germline CDR1 and CDR2 sequences are MNHEY and SVGAGI. CDR3 region: CASRYRGGHTQYF. The CDR3 DNA follows: TGTGCCAGCAGATACAGGGGGGGACATACGCAGTATTTT.

The gene calls are TRBV19 and TRBJ2-1, with a tentative D call TRBD2 (5 bases). The CDR3 is 11 amino acids. V was clipped by 10 bases and J by 8 bases, with 12 bases between them. Looked up from germline, CDR1 is LNHDA and CDR2 is SQIVND (reference sequence). The CDR3 coding sequence is TGTGCCACGAGGACTGGACATGAGCAGTTCTTC. Translated, it gives CATRTGHEQFF. The whole variable domain, remainder taken from reference TRBV19 and TRBJ2-1, is DGGITQSPKYLFRKEGQNVTLSCEQNLNHDAMYWYRQDPGQGLRLIYYSQIVNDFQKGDIAEGYSVSREKKESFPLTVTSAQKNPTAFYLCATRTGHEQFFGPGTRLTVL.

The chain has TRBV7-9 and TRBJ2-6, with D perhaps TRBD1 (6 bases). The V end lost 4 bases, the J end lost 1 base, and 8 bases lay between the germline ends. Germline assignment: CDR1 SEHNR and CDR2 FQNEAQ (reference sequence). This CDR3 comprises 15 residues. CDR3 in DNA: TGTGCCAGCAGCTCCACAGGGTCTGGGGCCAACGTCCTGACTTTC. This gives the protein CASSSTGSGANVLTF. Full variable domain (rest looked up from reference TRBV7-9 and TRBJ2-6): DTGVSQNPRHKITKRGQNVTFRCDPISEHNRLYWYRQTLGQGPEFLTYFQNEAQLEKSRLLSDRFSAERPKGSFSTLEIQRTEQGDSAMYLCASSSTGSGANVLTFGAGSRLTVL.

The V gene is TRBV7-9, the J gene TRBJ2-5; a possible D gene is TRBD2 (6 bases). V lost 4 bases, J lost 0 bases, and 15 bases lay in between. The length of the CDR3 is 16 residues. CDR1 is SEHNR, CDR2 FQNEAQ, per germline (reference sequence). CDR3 nucleotide sequence: TGTGCCAGCAGCTCCGACTGGGCGGGGAACCAAGAGACCCAGTACTTC. Its protein is CASSSDWAGNQETQYF.

V is TRBV24-1 and J is TRBJ2-5; 7 nucleotides line up with TRBD1. The trim removed 3 bases at V and 3 bases at J, leaving 9 bases unmatched. In germline, CDR1 is KGHDR, CDR2 SFDVKD. The CDR3 length is 16 residues. The CDR3 sequence: CATSDPLWQGEETQYF. The CDR3 DNA is TGTGCCACCAGTGATCCCTTGTGGCAGGGGGAAGAGACCCAGTACTTC.

The gene calls are TRBV7-9 and TRBJ1-1; 8 bases fit TRBD1. Germline CDR1 SEHNR, CDR2 FQNEAQ (reference sequence). CDR3 length: 15 amino acids. The trim removed 4 bases at V and 3 bases at J, leaving 7 bases unmatched. In DNA form, the CDR3 reads TGTGCCAGCAGCTCGAACAGGGGGAGATACACTGAAGCTTTCTTT. Its translation: CASSSNRGRYTEAFF.

This chain links TRBV27 with TRBJ1-1, with 8 bases identical to TRBD1. This CDR3 comprises 13 residues. Germline assignment: CDR1 MNHEY and CDR2 SMNVEV (reference sequence). The V and J ends lost 8 bases and 6 bases, in that order; junction bases with no gene match: 8. The CDR3 region is CASRILTGAEAFF. Written as DNA, the CDR3 is TGTGCCAGCCGAATCCTGACAGGGGCTGAAGCTTTCTTT.

The chain combines TRBV10-2 with TRBJ2-2; 7 nucleotides line up with TRBD2. Unmatched junction bases numbered 3, after V lost 7 bases and J lost 1 base. The CDR3 has 14 residues. Germline V gene lookup returns CDR1 WSHSY and CDR2 SAAADI. The CDR3 sequence: CASTRGGNTGELFF. DNA of the CDR3: TGCGCCAGCACCCGCGGGGGGAACACCGGGGAGCTGTTTTTT.

To note about this clone: The same CDR3 can be traced to other DNA sequences in this sample. J is TRBJ2-1 and V is TRBV3-1 (or the pseudogene TRBV3-2), with 14 bases matching TRBD2. Trimming cost V 4 bases and J 7 bases; bases outside gene matches: 0. The CDR3 length is 14 residues. Germline CDR1 reads LGHDT; CDR2 reads YNNKEL (reference sequence). The CDR3 DNA follows: TGTGCCAGCAGCCGGACTAGCGGGGGGAATGAGCAGTTCTTC. Translated, it gives CASSRTSGGNEQFF.

The genes are TRBV6-2 or TRBV6-3 and TRBJ1-5; 10 bases fit TRBD1. This CDR3 has 16 residues. Germline CDR1 is MNHEY and CDR2 is SVGEGT. The junction had 7 bases not matched to a gene; V was cut back by 1 base and J by 7 bases. The CDR3 loop reads CASSYLTGTGVQPQHF. The CDR3 nucleotides are TGTGCCAGCAGTTACTTAACCGGGACAGGGGTCCAGCCCCAGCATTTT.

J is TRBJ2-5 and V is TRBV3-1 (or the pseudogene TRBV3-2); D possibly corresponds to TRBD2 (6 bases). There are 14 residues in the CDR3. V shed 1 base and J shed 6 bases, with 12 bases lying between them. Germline CDR1 is LGHDT and CDR2 is YNNKEL (reference sequence). The CDR3 DNA follows: TGTGCCAGCAGCCAAGCTCTAGCGCTCCAGACCCAGTACTTC. Protein product: CASSQALALQTQYF.

The chain has TRBV7-2 and TRBJ2-2; no definite D call. CDR3 length: 15 residues. Trimming shortened V by 1 base and J by 7 bases, and 13 bases separated the two germline ends. Germline V CDR1 and CDR2: SGHTA, FQGNSA. In nucleotides, the CDR3 is TGTGCCAGCAGCTTAGGCCAGGTGGTAAACGGGGAGCTGTTTTTT. Protein: CASSLGQVVNGELFF.